The 29 T cell receptor beta chains presented below share a single source sample, sequenced in a study of cytomegalovirus exposure and HLA in healthy donors. TCRdb's copy holds only in-frame clones and misses some; the assay was immunoSEQ multiplex PCR. Of 250,000 or so clones listed, around 87% were seen once; the top ten hold 2.6%. The sample consisted of PBMCs. The source of these receptors is a man aged 18 to 35 in good health and CMV-seronegative.

The chain recombines TRBV30 with TRBJ2-3; 9 bases are a match to TRBD1. Unmatched junction bases numbered 7, after V lost 2 bases and J lost 4 bases. Germline CDR1 and CDR2: GTSNPN and SVGIG (reference sequence). This CDR3 comprises 15 residues. The CDR3 is CAWSLRGQGADTQYF. The CDR3 region has the DNA TGTGCCTGGAGTCTAAGGGGACAGGGAGCAGATACGCAGTATTTT.

The chain recombines TRBV5-6 with TRBJ2-6; a weak D match, TRBD1 (5 bases). This CDR3 comprises 14 residues. Germline V gene data show CDR1 as SGHDT and CDR2 as YYEEEE. The V end lost 1 base, the J end lost 5 bases, and 7 bases lay between the germline ends. The DNA for the CDR3 is TGTGCCAGCAGCTTGAAGGGGTGGGCCAACGTCCTGACTTTC. Its protein product is CASSLKGWANVLTF.

V gene TRBV19 combines with J gene TRBJ1-6; D is unresolved. The CDR3 is made up of 11 amino acids. Trimming stripped 6 bases from V and 11 bases from J, with 8 bases between. Looked up from germline, CDR1 is LNHDA and CDR2 is SQIVND (reference sequence). The CDR3 nucleotides read TGTGCCAGTAGAGGAGAGACACCCCTCCACTTT. Translation: CASRGETPLHF.

V gene TRBV5-1 combines with J gene TRBJ2-1; the match to TRBD1 covers 7 bases. This CDR3 region has 15 residues. After removal of 0 bases from V and 3 bases from J, the junction contained 3 bases not matched to a gene. Germline CDR1 is SGHRS and CDR2 is YFSETQ. The CDR3, as DNA: TGCGCCAGCAGCTTGGGAGGGGGCAACTACAATGAGCAGTTCTTC. Residues: CASSLGGGNYNEQFF.

The J gene is TRBJ1-2, the V gene TRBV10-3; 12 nucleotides align to TRBD1. This CDR3 comprises 16 residues. CDR1 and CDR2 (germline): ENHRY, SYGVKD. J gave up 6 bases and V 10 bases, and 15 bases lay outside the gene matches. The CDR3 coding sequence is TGTGCCACAGTACCGGGACAGGGGGCGCGATATGATGGCTACACCTTC. Translating it yields CATVPGQGARYDGYTF.

Worth noting for this clone: The sample holds other DNA sequences that translate to the same CDR3. The gene calls are TRBV5-1 and TRBJ2-5; D not resolved. V lost 3 bases, J lost 2 bases, and 2 bases lay in between. Looked up from germline, CDR1 is SGHRS and CDR2 is YFSETQ. The CDR3 runs 11 residues. CDR3 sequence (DNA): TGCGCCAGCAGCTCACAAGAGACCCAGTACTTC. Translated: CASSSQETQYF.

The V gene is TRBV28, the J gene TRBJ2-7; D might be TRBD1 (6 bases). Germline assignment: CDR1 MDHEN and CDR2 SYDVKM. This CDR3 has 15 amino acids. V was cut by 6 bases and J by 0 bases, with 15 bases left in between. CDR3 in amino acids: CASSATGIGSYEQYF. As DNA, the CDR3 is TGTGCCAGCAGCGCTACAGGGATAGGCTCCTACGAGCAGTACTTC.

This clone was seen a single time. This chain links TRBV14 with TRBJ1-1; D not certain. The V gene lost 2 bases and the J gene lost 4 bases, with 14 bases spanning the gap. CDR3 size: 15 residues. CDR1 SGHDN and CDR2 FVKESK come from the germline V gene. CDR3 region: CASSQIMGASTEAFF. The DNA for the CDR3 is TGTGCCAGCAGCCAAATAATGGGAGCGAGCACTGAAGCTTTCTTT.

V is TRBV7-2 and J is TRBJ2-1; TRBD2 aligns across 9 bases. This CDR3 region has 16 residues. J was trimmed by 7 bases and V by 0 bases; bases with no gene match: 7. Germline V gene sequence: CDR1 SGHTA, CDR2 FQGNSA. The CDR3 reads CASSLATSGPGNEQFF. The CDR3 coding sequence is TGTGCCAGCAGCTTAGCGACTAGCGGCCCCGGTAATGAGCAGTTCTTC. The full variable domain, with the rest looked up from reference TRBV7-2 and TRBJ2-1, is GAGVSQSPSNKVTEKGKDVELRCDPISGHTALYWYRQSLGQGLEFLIYFQGNSAPDKSGLPSDRFSAERTGGSVSTLTIQRTQQEDSAVYLCASSLATSGPGNEQFFGPGTRLTVL.

The V call is TRBV5-1, the J call TRBJ2-1, with 8 nucleotides matching TRBD1. This CDR3 contains 14 residues. V shed 4 bases, J shed 6 bases, and the junction held 6 bases outside the gene matches. In germline, CDR1 is SGHRS, CDR2 YFSETQ. CDR3 coding DNA: TGCGCCAGCAGCCTTACTACAGGGGGCAATGAGCAGTTCTTC. Encoded protein: CASSLTTGGNEQFF. The full variable domain, its missing parts supplied by reference TRBV5-1 and TRBJ2-1, is KAGVTQTPRYLIKTRGQQVTLSCSPISGHRSVSWYQQTPGQGLQFLFEYFSETQRNKGNFPGRFSGRQFSNSRSEMNVSTLELGDSALYLCASSLTTGGNEQFFGPGTRLTVL.

This clone has more than one count but fewer than ten. The rearrangement links TRBV6-5 to TRBJ1-6, with D unclear. This CDR3 has 14 residues. Trimming took 2 bases from V and 10 from J, leaving 12 bases between them. Per germline, CDR1 MNHEY and CDR2 SVGAGI. For the CDR3, the DNA is TGTGCCAGCAGTTACAGCATTGCAGGCTCACCCCTCCACTTT. It specifies CASSYSIAGSPLHF.

This clone turned up a few times. CDR3 sequence reads: CAWSDRDREVPLHF. CDR3 DNA: TGTGCCTGGAGCGACCGGGACAGGGAAGTACCCCTCCACTTT. This chain joins TRBV30 and TRBJ1-6; 9 positions match TRBD1. The CDR3 sequence is 14 residues long. Germline-derived CDR1 and CDR2 are GTSNPN and SVGIG (reference sequence). V shed 3 bases and J 12 bases; nucleotides not matched to a gene: 9.

The rearrangement links TRBV7-2 to TRBJ1-6; 7 nucleotides agree with TRBD1. The CDR3 is 18 residues long. Germline-derived CDR1 and CDR2 are SGHTA and FQGNSA. V lost 3 bases, J lost 0 bases, and 8 bases stayed unmatched. The CDR3 nucleotides are TGTGCCAGCAGCTTGGGCGCAGGGGACAGCTCCTATAATTCACCCCTCCACTTT. This encodes CASSLGAGDSSYNSPLHF.

The chain carries TRBV5-4 and TRBJ1-1; D possibly corresponds to TRBD1 (5 bases). CDR3 length: 12 residues. Germline loops: CDR1 SGHNT, CDR2 YYREEE (reference sequence). V was trimmed by 9 bases and J by 8 bases, leaving 17 bases between them. CDR3 nucleotide sequence: TGTGCCATGGGGACTGATCAAACCGAAGCTTTCTTT. Translated, it gives CAMGTDQTEAFF. Combining the CDR3 with reference TRBV5-4 and TRBJ1-1 gives the whole variable domain ETGVTQSPTHLIKTRGQQVTLRCSSQSGHNTVSWYQQALGQGPQFIFQYYREEENGRGNFPPRFSGLQFPNYSSELNVNALELDDSALYLCAMGTDQTEAFFGQGTRLTVV.

This clone has just one count. V gene TRBV2 combines with J gene TRBJ1-2; 8 nucleotides match TRBD1. CDR1 is SNHLY, CDR2 FYNNEI, per germline. The CDR3 has 10 amino acids. Unmatched junction bases numbered 5, after V lost 7 bases and J lost 13 bases. CDR3 region: CASKDREVTF. The CDR3, as DNA: TGTGCCAGCAAGGACAGGGAGGTCACCTTC. The variable domain in full, with the rest retrieved from reference TRBV2 and TRBJ1-2, is EPEVTQTPSHQVTQMGQEVILRCVPISNHLYFYWYRQILGQKVEFLVSFYNNEISEKSEIFDDQFSVERPDGSNFTLKIRSTKLEDSAMYFCASKDREVTFGSGTRLTVV.

The V call is TRBV27, the J call TRBJ2-7, with TRBD1 matching 10 bases. The germline gives CDR1 MNHEY, CDR2 SMNVEV (reference sequence). There are 12 residues in the CDR3. V shed 8 bases and J 4 bases; nucleotides not matched to a gene: 2. This CDR3 is CASGTGVYEQYF. The CDR3 nucleotides are TGTGCCAGCGGGACAGGGGTGTACGAGCAGTACTTC.

The genes are TRBV20-1 and TRBJ1-2; possible D gene TRBD1, 5 bases. The CDR3 runs to 11 residues. CDR1 and CDR2 from the germline V gene are DFQATT and SNEGSKA (reference sequence). Trimming shortened V by 2 bases and J by 6 bases, and 7 bases separated the two germline ends. This CDR3 reads CSARSGDGYTF. CDR3 DNA: TGCAGTGCTAGATCGGGGGATGGCTACACCTTC.

This clone was counted only a few times. The chain carries TRBV30 and TRBJ1-4, with TRBD1 identical over 10 bases. The CDR3 has 17 amino acids. The trim removed 0 bases at V and 3 bases at J, leaving 7 bases unmatched. CDR1 is GTSNPN, CDR2 SVGIG, per germline (reference sequence). As DNA, the CDR3 is TGTGCCTGGAGTGTATGGACAGGGGGAAGTGCTAATGAAAAACTGTTTTTT. Translation: CAWSVWTGGSANEKLFF.

The CDR3, as DNA: TGTGCCAGCAGCTTAGCGAGCGGGGTCTCCTACGAGCAGTACTTC. As protein: CASSLASGVSYEQYF. The chain has TRBV7-2 and TRBJ2-7, with 7 bases matching TRBD2. The CDR3 sequence is 15 residues long. The germline V gene has CDR1 SGHTA and CDR2 FQGNSA. The V segment lost 0 bases and the J segment 0 bases; nucleotides outside the gene matches: 2. Full variable domain (rest looked up from reference TRBV7-2 and TRBJ2-7): GAGVSQSPSNKVTEKGKDVELRCDPISGHTALYWYRQSLGQGLEFLIYFQGNSAPDKSGLPSDRFSAERTGGSVSTLTIQRTQQEDSAVYLCASSLASGVSYEQYFGPGTRLTVT.

The CDR3 loop is CASSLATGSYNEQFF. The CDR3 bases are TGTGCCAGCAGCTTAGCGACGGGCTCCTACAATGAGCAGTTCTTC. V gene TRBV7-2 combines with J gene TRBJ2-1, with D hard to call. Germline CDR1 and CDR2: SGHTA and FQGNSA. This CDR3 contains 15 residues. V lost 0 bases to trimming and J lost 0 bases, with 6 bases between them.

This clone was detected a few times. V gene TRBV4-3 combines with J gene TRBJ2-5; 8 bases map to TRBD2. Per germline, CDR1 LGHNA and CDR2 YSLEER. This CDR3 spans 15 amino acids. Trimming at V came to 1 base and at J to 2 bases, leaving 3 bases not matched to a gene. The CDR3 DNA sequence: TGCGCCAGCAGCCAAGGACTAGCGCAGCAAGAGACCCAGTACTTC. Its protein product is CASSQGLAQQETQYF.

CDR3 sequence (DNA): TGTGCCAGCAGTTTGGCCAGTCCCAATCAGCCCCAGCATTTT. This gives the protein CASSLASPNQPQHF. The chain links TRBV27 to TRBJ1-5; unclear D gene. Trimming stripped 3 bases from V and 3 bases from J, with 9 bases between. Germline loops: CDR1 MNHEY, CDR2 SMNVEV (reference sequence). The CDR3 is 14 amino acids.

The chain is built from TRBV30 and TRBJ2-1; 7 bases are a match to TRBD1. In germline, CDR1 is GTSNPN, CDR2 SVGIG (reference sequence). This CDR3 spans 17 amino acids. V lost 2 bases, J lost 8 bases, and 18 bases stayed unmatched. The CDR3: CAWSPLQKRFDRDEQFF. In nucleotides, the CDR3 is TGTGCCTGGAGTCCACTCCAAAAAAGATTCGACAGGGATGAGCAGTTCTTC.

The chain uses TRBV11-3 and TRBJ1-1; possibly TRBD1 for D (5 bases). In germline, CDR1 is SGHNT, CDR2 YENEEA. V was pared by 1 base and J by 7 bases, with 19 bases between. The CDR3 covers 16 residues. CDR3 nucleotide sequence: TGTGCCAGCAGCTTAGGGGCAGGGAATCGTTACCTTGAAGCTTTCTTT. Translating gives CASSLGAGNRYLEAFF.

The CDR3 is CASSFDGEVKPQHF. DNA of the CDR3: TGCGCCAGCAGTTTCGACGGGGAAGTTAAGCCCCAGCATTTT. The V and J genes are TRBV5-1 and TRBJ1-5; D gene uncertain. This CDR3 is 14 amino acids long. Germline values: CDR1 SGHRS, CDR2 YFSETQ. Trimming pared 5 bases from V and 8 bases from J, leaving 17 bases between. The full variable domain, rest sourced from reference TRBV5-1 and TRBJ1-5, is KAGVTQTPRYLIKTRGQQVTLSCSPISGHRSVSWYQQTPGQGLQFLFEYFSETQRNKGNFPGRFSGRQFSNSRSEMNVSTLELGDSALYLCASSFDGEVKPQHFGDGTRLSIL.

V and J are TRBV7-7 and TRBJ2-2, with a tentative D call TRBD1 (5 bases). V lost 4 bases and J lost 6, with 18 bases in between. Germline loops: CDR1 SSHAT, CDR2 FNYEAQ (reference sequence). The CDR3 length is 16 residues. CDR3 DNA sequence: TGTGCCAGCAGCTCCCCCCCGCAGGGTGGACCCGGGGAGCTGTTTTTT. Residues: CASSSPPQGGPGELFF. Combining the CDR3 with reference TRBV7-7 and TRBJ2-2 gives the whole variable domain GAGVSQSPRYKVTKRGQDVTLRCDPISSHATLYWYQQALGQGPEFLTYFNYEAQPDKSGLPSDRFSAERPEGSISTLTIQRTEQRDSAMYRCASSSPPQGGPGELFFGEGSRLTVL.

This rearrangement joins TRBV5-1 to TRBJ1-2; D is undetermined. The length of the CDR3 is 14 residues. The V and J ends lost 5 bases and 2 bases respectively, with 13 bases between them. The germline CDR1 and CDR2 sequences are SGHRS and YFSETQ. This CDR3 is CASSPLGGNYGYTF. Here the CDR3 DNA reads TGCGCCAGCAGTCCACTAGGTGGCAACTATGGCTACACCTTC.

The gene calls are TRBV9 and TRBJ2-7, with 7 bases aligning to TRBD1. After removal of 3 bases from V and 3 bases from J, the junction contained 12 bases not matched to a gene. The CDR3 loop spans 16 amino acids. Germline V gives CDR1 SGDLS, CDR2 YYNGEE. In nucleotides, the CDR3 is TGTGCCAGCAGCGGATCGCCCGGACAGGCGATCTACGAGCAGTACTTC. Residues: CASSGSPGQAIYEQYF.

The V gene is TRBV5-4, the J gene TRBJ1-3, with TRBD1 matching 7 bases. Trimming removed 2 bases from V and 8 bases from J; junction bases left unmatched: 4. Germline CDR1 reads SGHNT; CDR2 reads YYREEE (reference sequence). The length of the CDR3 is 13 residues. This CDR3 reads CASSFDRAYTIYF. CDR3 in DNA: TGTGCCAGCAGCTTCGACAGGGCATACACCATATATTTT. The complete variable domain, with remaining parts taken from reference TRBV5-4 and TRBJ1-3, reads ETGVTQSPTHLIKTRGQQVTLRCSSQSGHNTVSWYQQALGQGPQFIFQYYREEENGRGNFPPRFSGLQFPNYSSELNVNALELDDSALYLCASSFDRAYTIYFGEGSWLTVV.